The rows below give T cell receptor beta chains drawn from one sample of a study of human T cells and chemical hapten exposure. TCRdb re-analysed the RACE reads in MiXCR, keeping a single row per CDR3 protein. The sample carries about 120,000 distinct CDR3 sequences, roughly 13% recorded once. The sample in question was whole blood, obtained in connection with sensitization to the hapten diphenylcyclopropenone (DPC). The receptor set was obtained from a man younger than 30 with alopecia areata. Some clones in this sample may be carry-over from other donors' samples. Each CDR3 is given with its conserved first and last residue. Each record gives: clone size, J gene, V gene, D gene, CDR3 DNA, CDR3 protein. A D gene is named only where the DNA matches it firmly. Clone size is given for some rows only: seen once, a few or many times, or a class if the clone is expanded.

>many|TRBJ2-1|TRBV4-3|TRBD2
TGCGCCAGCAGCCAATCCGGGACTAGGGTTGAGCAGTTCTTC
CASSQSGTRVEQFF
>few|TRBJ2-2|TRBV27|NA
TGTGCCAGCAGTTTTACAGGCCCGGGCACCGGGGAGCTGTTTTTT
CASSFTGPGTGELFF
>NA|TRBJ1-2|TRBV20-1|NA
TGCAGTGCCGTACACCCTTCGTATGGCTACACCTTC
CSAVHPSYGYTF
>many|TRBJ2-3|TRBV6-1|NA
TGTGCCAGCAGTGAGTGGGCGAGAGAAGATACGCAGTATTTT
CASSEWAREDTQYF
>NA|TRBJ1-1|TRBV5-1|NA
TGCGCCAGCGGAACAGGGTCTAGCGCCACTGAAGCTTTCTTT
CASGTGSSATEAFF
>few|TRBJ1-5|TRBV7-8|NA
TGTGCCAGCAGCTTACAGGATAGCAATCAGCCCCAGCATTTT
CASSLQDSNQPQHF
>NA|TRBJ2-3|TRBV19|TRBD1
TGTGCCAGCGCCCTGACAGGGGTTGGCACAGATACGCAGTATTTT
CASALTGVGTDTQYF
>few|TRBJ1-2|TRBV6-6|NA
TGTGCCAGCAGGGAGAACAGCGTCTATTCTGATGGCTACACCTTC
CASRENSVYSDGYTF
>many|TRBJ2-2|TRBV7-3|NA
TGTGCCAGCAGTCTGGTCTCAGCGAACACCGGGGAGCTGTTTTTT
CASSLVSANTGELFF
>NA|TRBJ2-7|TRBV18|NA
TGTGCCAGCTGCTCCGACCCCTACGAGCAGTACTTC
CASCSDPYEQYF
>few|TRBJ1-5|TRBV28|NA
TGTGCCAGCAGTGGTAAGAGTCTAGGCAATCAGCCCCAGCATTTT
CASSGKSLGNQPQHF
>few|TRBJ1-1|TRBV29-1|NA
TGCAGCGTTGAAAGGGTCATGAACACTGAAGCTTTCTTT
CSVERVMNTEAFF
>few|TRBJ1-5|TRBV6-2/TRBV6-3|TRBD1
TGTGCCAGCAGTTCCCGCCGACAGGGGGCCATCAGCAATCAGCCCCAGCATTTT
CASSSRRQGAISNQPQHF
>NA|TRBJ2-4|TRBV5-6|NA
TGTGCCAGCAGCTTGGCGCAGATTCTAGCCAAAAACATTCAGTACTTC
CASSLAQILAKNIQYF
>few|TRBJ1-1|TRBV27|NA
TGTGCTTCTAGGGGCAGGAGCACTGAAGCTTTCTTT
CASRGRSTEAFF
>NA|TRBJ2-2|TRBV11-3|TRBD2
TGTGCCAGCAGCAGCGGGGCAGCAAACACCGGGGAGCTGTTTTTT
CASSSGAANTGELFF
>NA|TRBJ1-1|TRBV12-3/TRBV12-4|NA
TGTGCCAGCAGTCCCAGGGCCCGGGCAAACACTGAAGCTTTCTTT
CASSPRARANTEAFF
>few|TRBJ1-5|TRBV7-2|NA
TGTGCCAGCAGCTTAAAGGGATATAGCAATCAGCCCCAGCATTTT
CASSLKGYSNQPQHF
>NA|TRBJ1-1|TRBV7-2|TRBD1
TGTGCCAGCAGCTTAGCTGGGCAGGGGGAGACTGAAGCTTTCTTT
CASSLAGQGETEAFF